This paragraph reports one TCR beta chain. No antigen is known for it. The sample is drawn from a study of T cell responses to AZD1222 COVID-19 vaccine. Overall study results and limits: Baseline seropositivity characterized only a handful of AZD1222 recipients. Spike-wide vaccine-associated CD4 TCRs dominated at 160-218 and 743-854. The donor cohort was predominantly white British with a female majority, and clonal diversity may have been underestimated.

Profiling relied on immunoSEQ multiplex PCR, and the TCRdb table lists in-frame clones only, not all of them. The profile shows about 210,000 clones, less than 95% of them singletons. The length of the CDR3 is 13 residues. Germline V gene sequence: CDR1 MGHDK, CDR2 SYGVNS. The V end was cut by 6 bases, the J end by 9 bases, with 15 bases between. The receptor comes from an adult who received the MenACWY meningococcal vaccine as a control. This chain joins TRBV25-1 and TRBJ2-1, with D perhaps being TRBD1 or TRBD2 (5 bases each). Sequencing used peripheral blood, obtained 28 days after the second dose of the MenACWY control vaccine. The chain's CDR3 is CASRGTDSGEQFF. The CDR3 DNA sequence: TGTGCCAGCAGGGGAACCGACAGCGGTGAGCAGTTCTTC.